These T cell receptor beta chains were read from a single sample in a study of blood T cells in healthy people across ages. TCRdb reprocessed the 5' RACE reads with MiXCR, giving one entry per CDR3 protein. The table includes over 300,000 distinct CDR3 sequences, approximately 47% detected once. The sample consisted of blood. The source is a man in his sixties in good health. CDR3s include the opening cysteine and the closing phenylalanine or tryptophan. Fields, in order: D gene, clone size, CDR3 length, V gene, J gene, CDR3 protein, CDR3 DNA. D genes are given only for firm matches. Size is stated for part of the rows, as once, few or many counts, or as a class when the clone is expanded.

>TRBD2|few|16|TRBV27|TRBJ2-1
CASSFLTSGRANEQFF
TGTGCCAGCAGTTTTTTAACTAGCGGGAGGGCCAATGAGCAGTTCTTC
>TRBD1|NA|13|TRBV27|TRBJ2-4
CASGDRAKNIQYF
TGTGCCAGCGGGGACAGGGCCAAAAACATTCAGTACTTC
>NA|NA|15|TRBV6-1|TRBJ2-7
CASSERPPGTAEQYF
TGTGCCAGCAGTGAAAGGCCCCCGGGGACCGCCGAGCAGTACTTC
>TRBD2|few|15|TRBV10-3|TRBJ2-5
CAITEGLARAETQYF
TGTGCCATCACCGAGGGACTAGCCCGGGCTGAGACCCAGTACTTC
>NA|NA|14|TRBV27|TRBJ2-1
CASQWGVSYNGQFF
TGTGCCAGCCAATGGGGAGTTTCCTACAATGGGCAGTTCTTC
>NA|NA|13|TRBV20-1|TRBJ1-2
CSASNRADYGYTF
TGCAGTGCTAGCAACAGGGCTGACTATGGCTACACCTTC
>NA|NA|15|TRBV15|TRBJ2-1
CATSRVVYSQETQFF
TGTGCCACCAGCAGAGTGGTATACAGCCAAGAGACCCAGTTCTTC
>TRBD1|NA|18|TRBV6-2/TRBV6-3|TRBJ2-6
CASTLTGVRASGANVLTF
TGTGCCAGCACGCTAACAGGGGTGAGGGCCTCTGGGGCCAACGTCCTGACTTTC
>TRBD1|few|15|TRBV5-1|TRBJ2-7
CASSLGTGRPYEQYF
TGCGCCAGCAGCTTGGGGACAGGTCGTCCCTACGAGCAGTACTTC
>NA|few|16|TRBV6-6|TRBJ2-1
CASSYSVTSPYNEQFF
TGTGCCAGCAGTTACTCGGTTACCAGCCCCTACAATGAGCAGTTCTTC
>TRBD2|many|13|TRBV12-3/TRBV12-4|TRBJ2-5
CASSLGGHETQYF
TGTGCCAGCAGTCTGGGAGGGCACGAGACCCAGTACTTC
>TRBD2|NA|13|TRBV6-2/TRBV6-3|TRBJ2-1
CASRTSGYTGEFF
TGTGCCAGCAGGACTAGCGGGTACACCGGGGAGTTCTTC
>TRBD2|NA|14|TRBV2|TRBJ2-5
CASRSGRNQETQYF
TGTGCCAGCCGAAGCGGGAGGAATCAAGAGACCCAGTACTTC
>TRBD1|once|15|TRBV9|TRBJ2-3
CASSVDWTGGDTQYF
TGTGCCAGCAGCGTAGACTGGACAGGGGGAGATACGCAGTATTTT
>NA|NA|16|TRBV11-3|TRBJ2-7
CASSPSPSPNSYEQYF
TGTGCCAGCAGCCCGTCCCCCTCTCCGAACTCCTACGAGCAGTACTTC
>TRBD2|few|20|TRBV29-1|TRBJ2-1
CSVEDLLAGGQSLTGNEQFF
TGCAGCGTTGAAGATCTCCTAGCGGGGGGGCAATCCCTTACGGGCAATGAGCAGTTCTTC
>NA|NA|15|TRBV11-2|TRBJ2-6
CASSPWGAGTNVLTF
TGTGCCAGCAGCCCATGGGGCGCTGGGACCAACGTCCTGACTTTC
>TRBD1|NA|15|TRBV15|TRBJ2-5
CATSRAGQGQETQYF
TGTGCCACCAGCAGAGCAGGACAGGGCCAAGAGACCCAGTACTTC